What follows is one TCR beta chain and its context. The sample is drawn from a study of long-term antiretroviral therapy in people with HIV. Version v3.0 of the immunoSEQ assay ran at survey level. The protocol was immunoSEQ multiplex PCR, while the TCRdb copy is restricted to in-frame clones and leaves out a portion. The table shows 15,000 to 20,000 clones, with 90% to 95% occurring only once. The material was unsorted PBMCs, obtained 3 years after starting antiretroviral therapy. The receptor was derived from a man in his forties or fifties with HIV.

CDR3 protein: CASSPEGRANYGYTF. The CDR3 bases are TGTGCCAGCTCACCAGAGGGCCGAGCTAACTATGGCTACACCTTC. This sequence joins TRBV18 and TRBJ1-2, with no clear D. The germline V gene has CDR1 KGHSH and CDR2 LQKENI. The V and J ends lost 2 bases and 0 bases respectively, with 10 bases between them. This CDR3 has 15 amino acids.